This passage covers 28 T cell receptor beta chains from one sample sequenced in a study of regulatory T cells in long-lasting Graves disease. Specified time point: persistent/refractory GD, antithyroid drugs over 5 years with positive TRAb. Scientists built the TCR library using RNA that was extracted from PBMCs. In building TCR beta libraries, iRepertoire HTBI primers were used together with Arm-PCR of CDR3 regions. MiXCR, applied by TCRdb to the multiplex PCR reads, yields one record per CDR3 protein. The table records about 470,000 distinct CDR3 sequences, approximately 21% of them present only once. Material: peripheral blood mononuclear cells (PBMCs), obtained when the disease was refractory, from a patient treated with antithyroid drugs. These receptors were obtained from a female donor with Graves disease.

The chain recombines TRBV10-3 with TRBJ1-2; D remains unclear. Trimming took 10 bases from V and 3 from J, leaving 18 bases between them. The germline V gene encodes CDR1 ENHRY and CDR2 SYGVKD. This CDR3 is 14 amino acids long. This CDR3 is CATHSLRADYGYTF. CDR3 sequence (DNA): TGTGCCACTCACAGTTTGAGGGCAGACTATGGCTACACCTTC.

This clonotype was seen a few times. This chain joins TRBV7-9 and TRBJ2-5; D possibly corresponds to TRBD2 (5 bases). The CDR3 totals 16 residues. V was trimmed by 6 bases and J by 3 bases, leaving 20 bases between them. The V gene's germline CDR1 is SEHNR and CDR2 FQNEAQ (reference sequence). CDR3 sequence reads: CASSFPQRSLEETQYF. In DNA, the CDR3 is TGTGCCAGCAGTTTCCCCCAGCGGAGCTTAGAAGAGACCCAGTACTTC.

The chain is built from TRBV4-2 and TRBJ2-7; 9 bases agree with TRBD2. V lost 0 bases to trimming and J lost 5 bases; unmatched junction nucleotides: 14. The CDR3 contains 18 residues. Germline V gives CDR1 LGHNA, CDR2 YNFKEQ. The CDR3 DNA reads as TGTGCCAGCAGCCAAGAGACTCTCCGTTCAGCGGGAGGCCACGAGCAGTACTTC. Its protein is CASSQETLRSAGGHEQYF.

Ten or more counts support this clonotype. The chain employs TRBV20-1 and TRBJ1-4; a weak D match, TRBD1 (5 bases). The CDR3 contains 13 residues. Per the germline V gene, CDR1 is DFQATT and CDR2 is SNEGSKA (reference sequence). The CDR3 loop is CSTKPGTSEKLFF. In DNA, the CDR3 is TGCAGCACTAAGCCAGGGACGAGTGAAAAACTGTTTTTT.

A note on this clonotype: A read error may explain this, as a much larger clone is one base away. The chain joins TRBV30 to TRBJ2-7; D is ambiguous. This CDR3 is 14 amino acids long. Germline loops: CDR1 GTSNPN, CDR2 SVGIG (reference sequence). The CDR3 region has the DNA TGTGCCCGGAGTCTTTTCGACTTACCCTACGAGCAGTACTTC. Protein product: CARSLFDLPYEQYF.

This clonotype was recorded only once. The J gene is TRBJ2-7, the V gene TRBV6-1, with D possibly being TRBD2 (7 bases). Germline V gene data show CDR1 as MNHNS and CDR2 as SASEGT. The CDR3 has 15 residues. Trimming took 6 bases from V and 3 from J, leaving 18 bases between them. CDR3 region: CASSPKGGAYYEQYF. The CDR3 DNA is TGTGCCAGCAGCCCTAAGGGGGGGGCTTACTACGAGCAGTACTTC.

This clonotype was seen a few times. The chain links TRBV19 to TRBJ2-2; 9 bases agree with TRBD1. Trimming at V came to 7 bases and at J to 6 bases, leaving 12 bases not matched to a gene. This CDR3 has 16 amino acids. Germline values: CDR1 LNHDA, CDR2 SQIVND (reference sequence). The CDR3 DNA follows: TGTGCCAGTATAAGTCGGGGGACAGGGAAATCCGGGGAGCTGTTTTTT. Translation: CASISRGTGKSGELFF.

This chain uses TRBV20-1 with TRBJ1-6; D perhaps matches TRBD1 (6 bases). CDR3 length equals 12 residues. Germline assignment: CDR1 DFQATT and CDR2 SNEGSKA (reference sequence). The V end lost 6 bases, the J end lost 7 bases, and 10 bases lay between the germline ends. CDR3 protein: CSAEGGNSPLHF. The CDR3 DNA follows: TGCAGTGCCGAGGGGGGGAATTCACCCCTCCACTTT.

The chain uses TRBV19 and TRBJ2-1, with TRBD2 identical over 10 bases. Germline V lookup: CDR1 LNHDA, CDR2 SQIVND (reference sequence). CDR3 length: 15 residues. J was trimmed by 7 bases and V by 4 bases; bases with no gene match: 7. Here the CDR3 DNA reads TGTGCCAGTAGTAAGGCTAGCGGGGGCGGGAATGAGCAGTTCTTC. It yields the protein CASSKASGGGNEQFF.

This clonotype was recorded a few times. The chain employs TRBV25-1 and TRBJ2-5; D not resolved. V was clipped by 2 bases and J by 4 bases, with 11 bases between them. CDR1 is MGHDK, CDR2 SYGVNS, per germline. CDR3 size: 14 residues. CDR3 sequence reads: CASSEPGPRETQYF. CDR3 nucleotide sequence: TGTGCCAGCAGTGAACCCGGACCACGAGAGACCCAGTACTTC. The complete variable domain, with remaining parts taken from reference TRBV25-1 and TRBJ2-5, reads EADIYQTPRYLVIGTGKKITLECSQTMGHDKMYWYQQDPGMELHLIHYSYGVNSTEKGDLSSESTVSRIRTEHFPLTLESARPSHTSQYLCASSEPGPRETQYFGPGTRLLVL.

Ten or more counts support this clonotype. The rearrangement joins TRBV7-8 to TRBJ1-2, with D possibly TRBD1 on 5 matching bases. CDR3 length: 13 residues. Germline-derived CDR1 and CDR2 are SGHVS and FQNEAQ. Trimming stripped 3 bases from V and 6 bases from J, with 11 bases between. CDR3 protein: CASSFSGGHGYTF. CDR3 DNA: TGTGCCAGCAGCTTCTCCGGGGGTCATGGCTACACCTTC.

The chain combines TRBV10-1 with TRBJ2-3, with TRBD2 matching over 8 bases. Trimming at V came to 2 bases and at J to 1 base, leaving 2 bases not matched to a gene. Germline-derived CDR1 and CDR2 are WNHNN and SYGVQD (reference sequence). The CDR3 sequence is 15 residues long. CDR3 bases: TGCGCCAGCAGTGAGGTACTAGCGGGCACAGATACGCAGTATTTT. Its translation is CASSEVLAGTDTQYF.

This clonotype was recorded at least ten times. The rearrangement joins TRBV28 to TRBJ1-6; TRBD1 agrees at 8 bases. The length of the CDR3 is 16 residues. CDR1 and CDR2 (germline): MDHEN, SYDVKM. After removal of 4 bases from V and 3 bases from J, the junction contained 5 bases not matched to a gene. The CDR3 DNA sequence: TGTGCCAGCAGTTCAACGGACAGGGACTATAATTCACCCCTCCACTTT. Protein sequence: CASSSTDRDYNSPLHF.

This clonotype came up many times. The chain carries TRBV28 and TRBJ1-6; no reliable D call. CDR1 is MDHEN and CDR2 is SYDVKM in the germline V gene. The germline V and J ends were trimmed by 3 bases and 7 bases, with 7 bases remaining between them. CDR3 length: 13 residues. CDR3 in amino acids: CASSLTWNSPLHF. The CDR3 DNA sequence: TGTGCCAGCAGTTTGACCTGGAATTCACCCCTCCACTTT.

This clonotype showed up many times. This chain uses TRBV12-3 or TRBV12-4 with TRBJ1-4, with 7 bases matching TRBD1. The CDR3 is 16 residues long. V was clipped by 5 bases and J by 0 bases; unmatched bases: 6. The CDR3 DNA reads TGTGCCAGCAGTGCCCGGGACAGCGCAACTAATGAAAAACTGTTTTTT. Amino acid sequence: CASSARDSATNEKLFF.

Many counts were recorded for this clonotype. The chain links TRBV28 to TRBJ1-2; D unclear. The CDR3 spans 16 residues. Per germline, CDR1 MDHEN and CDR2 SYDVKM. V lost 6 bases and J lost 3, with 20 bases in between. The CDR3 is CASRSLTSGSDYGYTF. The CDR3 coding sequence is TGTGCCAGCAGATCCCTAACAAGTGGGTCGGACTATGGCTACACCTTC.

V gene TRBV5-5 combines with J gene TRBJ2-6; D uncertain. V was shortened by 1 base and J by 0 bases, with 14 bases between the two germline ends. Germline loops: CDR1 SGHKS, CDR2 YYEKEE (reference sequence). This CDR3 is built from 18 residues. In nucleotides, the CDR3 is TGTGCCAGCAGCTTGAACTACGGATCTCCCTCTGGGGCCAACGTCCTGACTTTC. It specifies CASSLNYGSPSGANVLTF.

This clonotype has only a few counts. CDR3 nucleotide sequence: TGTGCCACCAGTGATTGGGGAGACACCGGGGAGCTGTTTTTT. This encodes CATSDWGDTGELFF. The J gene is TRBJ2-2, the V gene TRBV24-1, with a weak D call TRBD2 (5 bases). The V gene's germline CDR1 is KGHDR and CDR2 SFDVKD. The CDR3 has 14 residues. Trimming removed 2 bases at V and 3 bases at J, with 6 bases between.

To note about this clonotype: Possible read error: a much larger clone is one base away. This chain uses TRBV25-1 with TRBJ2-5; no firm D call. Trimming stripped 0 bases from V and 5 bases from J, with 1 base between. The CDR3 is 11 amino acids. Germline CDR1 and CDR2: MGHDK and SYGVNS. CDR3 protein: CASSEYETQYF. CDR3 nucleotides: TGTGCCAGCAGTGAATACGAGACCCAGTACTTC.

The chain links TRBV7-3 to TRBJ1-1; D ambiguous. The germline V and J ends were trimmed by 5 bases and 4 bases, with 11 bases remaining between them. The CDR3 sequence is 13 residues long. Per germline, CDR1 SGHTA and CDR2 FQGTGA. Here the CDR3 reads CASSAYDSTEAFF. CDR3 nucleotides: TGTGCCAGCAGCGCGTATGATAGCACTGAAGCTTTCTTT.

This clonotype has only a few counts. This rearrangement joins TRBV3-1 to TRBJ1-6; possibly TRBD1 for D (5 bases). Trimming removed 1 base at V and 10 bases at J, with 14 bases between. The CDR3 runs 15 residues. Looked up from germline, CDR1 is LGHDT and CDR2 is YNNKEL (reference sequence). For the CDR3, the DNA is TGTGCCAGCAGCCAAGTAGGGGTATCTGACTCACCCCTCCACTTT. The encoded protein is CASSQVGVSDSPLHF.

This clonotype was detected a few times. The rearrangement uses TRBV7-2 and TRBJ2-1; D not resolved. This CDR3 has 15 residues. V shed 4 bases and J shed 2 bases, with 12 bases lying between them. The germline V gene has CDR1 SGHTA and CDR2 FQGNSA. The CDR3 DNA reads TGTGCCAGCAGCTACCCCAGAGGTCCCTACAATGAGCAGTTCTTC. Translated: CASSYPRGPYNEQFF.

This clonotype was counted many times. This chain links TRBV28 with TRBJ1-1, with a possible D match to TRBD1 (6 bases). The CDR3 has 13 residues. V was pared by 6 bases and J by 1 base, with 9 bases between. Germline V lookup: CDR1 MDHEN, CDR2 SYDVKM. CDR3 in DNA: TGTGCCAGCAGACAGGGCGGGAACACTGAAGCTTTCTTT. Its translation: CASRQGGNTEAFF.

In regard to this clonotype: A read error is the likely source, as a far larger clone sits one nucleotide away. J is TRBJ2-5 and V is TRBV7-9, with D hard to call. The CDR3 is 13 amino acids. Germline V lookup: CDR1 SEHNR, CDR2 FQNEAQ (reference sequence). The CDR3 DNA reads TGTGCCAGCAGCTTAGACGCAGAAGAGGCCCAGTACTTC. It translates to CASSLDAEEAQYF.

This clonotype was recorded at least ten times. Written as DNA, the CDR3 is TGTGCCAGCAGCATTATGGCGACAGTGAACACTGAAGCTTTCTTT. It encodes CASSIMATVNTEAFF. The chain combines TRBV12-3 or TRBV12-4 with TRBJ1-1; D is possibly TRBD1 (5 bases). The CDR3 extends over 15 amino acids. The ends were cut back, 6 bases at V and 0 bases at J, with 14 bases in the middle.

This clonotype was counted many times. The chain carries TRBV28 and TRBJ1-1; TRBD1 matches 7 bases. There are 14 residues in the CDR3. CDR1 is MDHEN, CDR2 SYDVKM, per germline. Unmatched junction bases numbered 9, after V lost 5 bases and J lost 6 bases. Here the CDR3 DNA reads TGTGCCAGCAGTGCGACAGGGAGAGGTTCTGAAGCTTTCTTT. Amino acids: CASSATGRGSEAFF.

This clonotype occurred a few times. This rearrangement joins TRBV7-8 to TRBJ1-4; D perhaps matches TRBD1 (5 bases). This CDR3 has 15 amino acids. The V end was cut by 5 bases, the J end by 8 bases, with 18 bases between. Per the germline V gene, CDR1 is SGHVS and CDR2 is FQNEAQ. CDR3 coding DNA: TGTGCCAGCAGCGCCCGACAGACGGAGGGCGAAAAACTGTTTTTT. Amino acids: CASSARQTEGEKLFF.

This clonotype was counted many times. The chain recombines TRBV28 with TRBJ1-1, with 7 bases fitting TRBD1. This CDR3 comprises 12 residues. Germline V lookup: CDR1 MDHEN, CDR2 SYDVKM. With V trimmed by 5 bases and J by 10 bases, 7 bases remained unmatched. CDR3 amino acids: CASSLTTGVAFF. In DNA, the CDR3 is TGTGCCAGCAGTCTCACTACAGGGGTAGCTTTCTTT.